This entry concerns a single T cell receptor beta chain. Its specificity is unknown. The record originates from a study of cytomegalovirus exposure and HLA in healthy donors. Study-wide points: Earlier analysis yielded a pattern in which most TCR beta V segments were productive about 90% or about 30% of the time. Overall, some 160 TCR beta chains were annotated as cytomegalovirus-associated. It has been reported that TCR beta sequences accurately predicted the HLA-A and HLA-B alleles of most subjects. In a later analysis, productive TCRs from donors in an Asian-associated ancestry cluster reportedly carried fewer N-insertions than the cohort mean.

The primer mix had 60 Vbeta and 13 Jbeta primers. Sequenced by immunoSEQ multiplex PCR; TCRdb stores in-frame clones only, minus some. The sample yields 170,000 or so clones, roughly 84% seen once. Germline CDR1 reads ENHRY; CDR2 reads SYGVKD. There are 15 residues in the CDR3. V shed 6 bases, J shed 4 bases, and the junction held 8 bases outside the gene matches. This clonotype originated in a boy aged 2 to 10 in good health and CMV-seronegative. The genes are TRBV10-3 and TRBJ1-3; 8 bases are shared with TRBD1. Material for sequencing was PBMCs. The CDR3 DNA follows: TGTGCCATCAGCGCTCCAGGGGGCAAGGGAAACACCATATATTTT. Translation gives CAISAPGGKGNTIYF.